The 28 T cell receptor beta chains presented below share a single source sample, sequenced in a study of T cell repertoires in cytomegalovirus infection. One entry per CDR3 protein, called by TCRdb with MiXCR from the reads. This sample has 25,000 to 35,000 distinct CDR3 sequences, with around a fifth found just once. These receptors have no identified antigens. The sequencing here drew on CD8+ T cells from cultured PBMCs, taken from culture after CMV antigen stimulation. These receptors were obtained from a human donor in good health (CMV status not recorded). Some clones in this sample may be carry-over from other donors' samples.

Points on this clonotype: An end of the junction differs from the germline gene, which may be a read error. This chain connects TRBV7-2 to TRBJ1-2; D is possibly TRBD1 (6 bases). The CDR3 runs to 12 residues. Germline V gene data show CDR1 as SGHTA and CDR2 as FQGNSA. The CDR3 DNA reads as TGTGCCAGCAGCGCGACCAGGGGTCCTTTAAGCTTC. Translation: CASSATRGPLSF.

The chain carries TRBV28 and TRBJ2-3, with 8 positions matching TRBD2. This CDR3 is 15 amino acids long. V was clipped by 10 bases and J by 2 bases; unmatched bases: 11. Germline CDR1 reads MDHEN; CDR2 reads SYDVKM. DNA for the CDR3: TGTGCCACCAGACATCGGACTAGCAACACAGATACGCAGTATTTT. Its translation is CATRHRTSNTDTQYF.

This clonotype was counted many times. The chain uses TRBV2 and TRBJ2-1; no clear D gene. V was pared by 8 bases and J by 6 bases, with 14 bases between. Germline CDR1 and CDR2: SNHLY and FYNNEI. This CDR3 spans 13 amino acids. CDR3 sequence: CASGTSSLNEQFF. CDR3 sequence (DNA): TGTGCCAGCGGTACAAGTAGCCTCAATGAGCAGTTCTTC.

This clonotype was seen a few times. V gene TRBV7-2 combines with J gene TRBJ2-1; D is possibly TRBD1 or TRBD2 (5 bases each). Trimming removed 0 bases from V and 5 bases from J, with 17 bases in between. The germline CDR1 and CDR2 sequences are SGHTA and FQGNSA. This CDR3 comprises 17 residues. CDR3 bases: TGTGCCAGCAGCTTAGCCCTGGCCCCGAGGGGTAACAATGAGCAGTTCTTC. As protein: CASSLALAPRGNNEQFF.

The chain couples TRBV28 to TRBJ1-5; D call uncertain. Germline V gene data show CDR1 as MDHEN and CDR2 as SYDVKM. V was shortened by 6 bases and J by 2 bases, with 11 bases between the two germline ends. The CDR3 has 14 amino acids. CDR3 DNA: TGTGCCAGCAGACCCTTTAGGGGCAATCAGCCCCAGCATTTT. Protein: CASRPFRGNQPQHF.

This chain connects TRBV5-4 to TRBJ2-2; a weak D match, TRBD1 (6 bases). Trimming took off 4 bases at V and 4 bases at J, with 17 bases between the two ends. The CDR3 contains 16 residues. CDR1 is SGHNT, CDR2 YYREEE, per germline (reference sequence). CDR3 sequence reads: CASSPLGQILTGELFF. DNA for the CDR3: TGTGCCAGCAGCCCGCTCGGACAGATTCTCACCGGGGAGCTGTTTTTT.

The J gene is TRBJ1-5, the V gene TRBV7-2; D is unclear. V gave up 0 bases and J gave up 3 bases, with 15 bases separating them. The CDR3 covers 17 residues. Germline CDR1 and CDR2: SGHTA and FQGNSA. The DNA for the CDR3 is TGTGCCAGCAGCTTAGCGCCAGCCGGAGGGCTCAATCAGCCCCAGCATTTT. Translation gives CASSLAPAGGLNQPQHF.

This clonotype was counted only a few times. The rearrangement uses TRBV3-1 and TRBJ2-4, with D unclear. The CDR3 has 16 residues. The germline gives CDR1 LGHDT, CDR2 YNNKEL (reference sequence). The ends were cut back, 0 bases at V and 0 bases at J, with 9 bases in the middle. CDR3 amino acids: CASSQEDGLAKNIQYF. The CDR3 nucleotides read TGTGCCAGCAGCCAAGAGGACGGTCTAGCCAAAAACATTCAGTACTTC. Full variable domain (rest looked up from reference TRBV3-1 and TRBJ2-4): DTAVSQTPKYLVTQMGNDKSIKCEQNLGHDTMYWYKQDSKKFLKIMFSYNNKELIINETVPNRFSPKSPDKAHLNLHINSLELGDSAVYFCASSQEDGLAKNIQYFGAGTRLSVL.

The V call is TRBV11-2, the J call TRBJ1-3, with D perhaps TRBD1 (6 bases). Per germline, CDR1 SGHAT and CDR2 FQNNGV. The CDR3 is made up of 14 amino acids. Trimming stripped 5 bases from V and 4 bases from J, with 12 bases between. The CDR3 DNA follows: TGTGCCAGCAGCGGCACAGGGAGGGGAAACACCATATATTTT. This codes for CASSGTGRGNTIYF.

This clonotype was seen a few times. This rearrangement joins TRBV27 to TRBJ2-1, with 10 nucleotides matching TRBD2. The germline gives CDR1 MNHEY, CDR2 SMNVEV (reference sequence). V shed 3 bases, J shed 2 bases, and the junction held 4 bases outside the gene matches. This CDR3 spans 16 amino acids. CDR3 sequence: CASSFERGGTYNEQFF. The CDR3 region has the DNA TGTGCCAGCAGTTTTGAGCGGGGGGGGACCTACAATGAGCAGTTCTTC.

The chain carries TRBV27 and TRBJ2-1; D gene uncertain. Germline values: CDR1 MNHEY, CDR2 SMNVEV (reference sequence). The CDR3 sequence is 14 residues long. Trimming left V 3 bases short and J 2 bases short, with 8 bases between. As DNA, the CDR3 is TGTGCCAGCAGTTTCGGCAGTACCTACAATGAGCAGTTCTTC. Amino acid sequence: CASSFGSTYNEQFF.

This sequence joins TRBV12-3 or TRBV12-4 and TRBJ1-6; D is possibly TRBD1 (5 bases). Deletions cut 4 bases from V and 0 bases from J, with 10 bases between. This CDR3 spans 16 amino acids. In DNA, the CDR3 is TGTGCCAGCAGTTCCGCAGGGAGCTCCTATAATTCACCCCTCCACTTT. This encodes CASSSAGSSYNSPLHF.

The chain links TRBV6-2 or TRBV6-3 to TRBJ1-5; D gene ambiguous. Germline V gene lookup returns CDR1 MNHEY and CDR2 SVGEGT. The CDR3 is 17 amino acids. V was pared by 0 bases and J by 7 bases, with 19 bases between. This CDR3 reads CASSYSWLRGLGQPQHF. DNA for the CDR3: TGTGCCAGCAGTTACTCGTGGCTCCGAGGGCTAGGACAGCCCCAGCATTTT.

CDR3 DNA: TGTGCCAGCAGCCCTCAGGGGGACAATCAGCCCCAGCATTTT. This translates into CASSPQGDNQPQHF. The rearrangement joins TRBV7-9 to TRBJ1-5; 7 positions agree with TRBD1. CDR3 size: 14 residues. Germline CDR1 reads SEHNR; CDR2 reads FQNEAQ (reference sequence). V gave up 5 bases and J gave up 3 bases; unmatched junction bases: 4.

This clonotype appeared a few times. The chain has TRBV15 and TRBJ2-3; no definite D call. The length of the CDR3 is 13 residues. Germline V CDR1 and CDR2: LNHNV, YYDKDF (reference sequence). The germline V and J ends were trimmed by 4 bases and 8 bases, with 13 bases remaining between them. CDR3 protein: CATSTPPAGTQYF. The CDR3 DNA sequence: TGTGCCACCAGCACCCCCCCAGCTGGTACGCAGTATTTT.

With regard to this clonotype: At one boundary the junction diverges from the germline segment, which might be a read error. The chain recombines TRBV5-3 with TRBJ1-2, with D possibly TRBD1 on 6 matching bases. TRBV5-3 falls under the ORF class, with uncertain function. CDR3 size: 11 residues. CDR3 bases: TGTGCCAGCAGCTTCGGGGGCAGCCCTAACTTC. Translating gives CASSFGGSPNF.

CDR3 sequence (DNA): TGTGCCAGCAGCCCCCTTGGGGCCCTCGAGCAGTACTTC. Translating it yields CASSPLGALEQYF. This chain links TRBV7-2 with TRBJ2-7, with D possibly TRBD1 on 5 matching bases. This CDR3 spans 13 amino acids. The V gene's germline CDR1 is SGHTA and CDR2 FQGNSA. V dropped 5 bases and J dropped 6 bases, with 14 bases sitting between them. Full variable domain (remainder filled in from reference TRBV7-2 and TRBJ2-7): GAGVSQSPSNKVTEKGKDVELRCDPISGHTALYWYRQSLGQGLEFLIYFQGNSAPDKSGLPSDRFSAERTGGSVSTLTIQRTQQEDSAVYLCASSPLGALEQYFGPGTRLTVT.

The V call is TRBV20-1, the J call TRBJ2-5; tentative D call: TRBD1 (5 bases). The CDR3 is made up of 12 amino acids. Trimming removed 6 bases from V and 3 bases from J, with 11 bases in between. Germline-derived CDR1 and CDR2 are DFQATT and SNEGSKA (reference sequence). CDR3 amino acids: CSARVGKETQYF. In DNA, the CDR3 is TGCAGTGCCAGGGTAGGAAAAGAGACCCAGTACTTC.

The chain links TRBV9 to TRBJ2-7; maybe TRBD2 (6 bases). V was clipped by 4 bases and J by 4 bases, with 21 bases between them. The CDR3 loop spans 16 amino acids. The germline CDR1 and CDR2 sequences are SGDLS and YYNGEE. CDR3 amino acids: CASSPRTLAGFYEQYF. CDR3 nucleotide sequence: TGTGCCAGCAGCCCTAGAACACTAGCCGGATTTTACGAGCAGTACTTC.

The chain recombines TRBV27 with TRBJ1-2; the D is unclear. V was trimmed by 0 bases and J by 8 bases, leaving 13 bases between them. The CDR3 contains 14 residues. Per germline, CDR1 MNHEY and CDR2 SMNVEV (reference sequence). CDR3 protein: CASSLSPGSYGYTF. The CDR3 DNA reads TGTGCCAGCAGTTTATCACCAGGATCGTACGGCTACACCTTC.

This clonotype occurred a few times. The V gene is TRBV5-5, the J gene TRBJ1-1, with 7 bases that match TRBD1. Germline V gene data show CDR1 as SGHKS and CDR2 as YYEKEE (reference sequence). This CDR3 spans 17 amino acids. After removal of 4 bases from V and 0 bases from J, the junction contained 12 bases not matched to a gene. CDR3 coding DNA: TGTGCCAGCAGCCAACAGGGGACGCGGTATGTGAACACTGAAGCTTTCTTT. Translated: CASSQQGTRYVNTEAFF.

V gene TRBV7-8 combines with J gene TRBJ2-7, with D unclear. This CDR3 contains 15 residues. V was clipped by 5 bases and J by 3 bases, with 17 bases between them. The germline V gene encodes CDR1 SGHVS and CDR2 FQNEAQ. CDR3 protein: CASSQARHQFYEQYF. CDR3 sequence (DNA): TGTGCCAGCAGCCAAGCCCGGCACCAGTTCTACGAGCAGTACTTC.

The V and J genes are TRBV12-3 or TRBV12-4 and TRBJ2-5; TRBD1 is a possible D gene (5 bases). V lost 5 bases, J lost 12 bases, and 22 bases lay in between. The length of the CDR3 is 14 residues. CDR3 in DNA: TGTGCCAGCAGTGCCGATGTACAGGCTTGGTTGGAGTACTTC. It is translated as CASSADVQAWLEYF.

The rearrangement links TRBV11-3 to TRBJ2-1; D might be TRBD1 (8 bases). The V and J ends lost 5 bases and 0 bases respectively, with 14 bases between them. The CDR3 runs to 16 residues. Germline lookup yields CDR1 SGHNT and CDR2 YENEEA. DNA of the CDR3: TGTGCCAGCAGCCCCCACAGGGGGGGCTCCTACAATGAGCAGTTCTTC. Translation gives CASSPHRGGSYNEQFF. Complete variable domain (other parts from reference TRBV11-3 and TRBJ2-1): EAGVVQSPRYKIIEKKQPVAFWCNPISGHNTLYWYLQNLGQGPELLIRYENEEAVDDSQLPKDRFSAERLKGVDSTLKIQPAELGDSAVYLCASSPHRGGSYNEQFFGPGTRLTVL.

This chain connects TRBV12-3 or TRBV12-4 to TRBJ1-4; no clear D. CDR3 length: 12 amino acids. V was cut by 6 bases and J by 8 bases, with 10 bases left in between. This chain's CDR3 is CASSLKWEKLFF. The CDR3 DNA follows: TGTGCCAGCAGCCTGAAATGGGAAAAACTGTTTTTT.

This chain uses TRBV15 with TRBJ2-3; D gene unclear. CDR3 length: 15 amino acids. Trimming took 0 bases from V and 2 from J, leaving 9 bases between them. The germline V gene encodes CDR1 LNHNV and CDR2 YYDKDF (reference sequence). The CDR3 DNA reads TGTGCCACCAGCAGAGATGCTAAGCCCACAGATACGCAGTATTTT. Amino acids: CATSRDAKPTDTQYF.

This clonotype has more than one count but fewer than ten. This chain joins TRBV6-1 and TRBJ1-1; the D is unclear. The V gene lost 6 bases and the J gene lost 8 bases, with 13 bases spanning the gap. The V gene's germline CDR1 is MNHNS and CDR2 SASEGT. This CDR3 has 12 amino acids. CDR3: CASRPRIPEAFF. CDR3 nucleotide sequence: TGTGCCAGCAGACCTCGGATCCCAGAAGCTTTCTTT.

The V call is TRBV28, the J call TRBJ2-2; possible D gene TRBD2, 5 bases. Deletions cut 8 bases from V and 2 bases from J, with 9 bases between. Germline values: CDR1 MDHEN, CDR2 SYDVKM. The CDR3 consists of 13 residues. CDR3 sequence (DNA): TGTGCCAGCTTGAGACTAAACACCGGGGAGCTGTTTTTT. Amino acid sequence: CASLRLNTGELFF.